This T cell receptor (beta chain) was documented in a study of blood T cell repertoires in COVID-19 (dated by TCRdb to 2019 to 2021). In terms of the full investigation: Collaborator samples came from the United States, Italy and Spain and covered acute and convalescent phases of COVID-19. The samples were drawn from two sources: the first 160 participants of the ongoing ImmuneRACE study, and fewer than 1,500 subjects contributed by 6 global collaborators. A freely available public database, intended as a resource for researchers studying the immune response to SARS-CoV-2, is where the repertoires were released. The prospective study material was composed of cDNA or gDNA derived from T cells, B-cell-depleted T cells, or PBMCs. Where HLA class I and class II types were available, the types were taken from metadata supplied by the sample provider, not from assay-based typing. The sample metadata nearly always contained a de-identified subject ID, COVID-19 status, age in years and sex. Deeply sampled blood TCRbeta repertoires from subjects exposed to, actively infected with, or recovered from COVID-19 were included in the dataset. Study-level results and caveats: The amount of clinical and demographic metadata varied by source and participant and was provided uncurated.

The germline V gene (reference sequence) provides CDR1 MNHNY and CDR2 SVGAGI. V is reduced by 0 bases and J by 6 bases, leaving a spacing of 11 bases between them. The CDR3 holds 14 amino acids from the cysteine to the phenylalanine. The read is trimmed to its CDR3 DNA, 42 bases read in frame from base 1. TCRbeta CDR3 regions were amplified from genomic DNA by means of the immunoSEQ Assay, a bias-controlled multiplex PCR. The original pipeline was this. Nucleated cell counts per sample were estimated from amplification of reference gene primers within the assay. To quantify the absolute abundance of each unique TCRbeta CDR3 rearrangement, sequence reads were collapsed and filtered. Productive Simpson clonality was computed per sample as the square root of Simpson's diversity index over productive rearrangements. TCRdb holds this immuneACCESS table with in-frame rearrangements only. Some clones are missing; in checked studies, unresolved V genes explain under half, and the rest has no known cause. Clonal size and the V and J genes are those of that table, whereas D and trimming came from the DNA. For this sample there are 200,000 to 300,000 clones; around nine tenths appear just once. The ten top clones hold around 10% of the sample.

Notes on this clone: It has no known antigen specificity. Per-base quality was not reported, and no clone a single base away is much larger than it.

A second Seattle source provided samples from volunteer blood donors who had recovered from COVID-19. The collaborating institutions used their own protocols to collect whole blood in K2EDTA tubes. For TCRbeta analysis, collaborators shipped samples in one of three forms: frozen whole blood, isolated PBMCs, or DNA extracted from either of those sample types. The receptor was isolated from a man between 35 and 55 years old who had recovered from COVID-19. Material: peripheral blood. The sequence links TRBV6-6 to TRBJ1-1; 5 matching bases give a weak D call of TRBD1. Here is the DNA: TGTGCCAGCAGTTACTCTCAGGGTACCCCTGAAGCTTTCTTT. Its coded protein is CASSYSQGTPEAFF.